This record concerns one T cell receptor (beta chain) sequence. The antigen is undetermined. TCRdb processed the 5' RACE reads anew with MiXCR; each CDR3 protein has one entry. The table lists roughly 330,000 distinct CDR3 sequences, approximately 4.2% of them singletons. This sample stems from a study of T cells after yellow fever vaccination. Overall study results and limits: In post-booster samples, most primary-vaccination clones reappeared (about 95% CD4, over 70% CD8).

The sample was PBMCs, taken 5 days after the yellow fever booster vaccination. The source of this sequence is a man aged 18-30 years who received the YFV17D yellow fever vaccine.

This CDR3 reads CAISESSRASGGVRTDTQYF. CDR3 DNA sequence: TGTGCCATCAGTGAGTCGTCAAGGGCTAGCGGGGGCGTACGCACAGATACGCAGTATTTT. The chain carries TRBV10-3 and TRBJ2-3; TRBD2 agrees at 10 bases. The trim removed 0 bases at V and 1 base at J, leaving 13 bases unmatched. Per the germline V gene, CDR1 is ENHRY and CDR2 is SYGVKD. The CDR3 is made up of 20 amino acids.